What follows are 30 T cell receptor beta chains derived from one specimen sequenced in a study of blood T cell repertoires in COVID-19. Produced via immunoSEQ multiplex PCR; TCRdb's table is partial and in-frame only. This sample has 250,000 to 350,000 clones; less than 85% occur once, and the top ten carry about 2.5%. The sample was PBMCs or T cells enriched from blood (not recorded which). These receptors were obtained from a woman in her forties or fifties who had recovered from COVID-19.

The V gene is TRBV18, the J gene TRBJ1-4, with D uncertain. Trimming cost V 0 bases and J 5 bases, with 7 bases left between them. The CDR3 covers 14 residues. The germline gives CDR1 KGHSH, CDR2 LQKENI. CDR3 protein: CASSPPSVNEKLFF. The DNA of the CDR3 is TGTGCCAGCTCACCACCGAGTGTCAATGAAAAACTGTTTTTT. The whole variable domain, remainder taken from reference TRBV18 and TRBJ1-4, is NAGVMQNPRHLVRRRGQEARLRCSPMKGHSHVYWYRQLPEEGLKFMVYLQKENIIDESGMPKERFSAEFPKEGPSILRIQQVVRGDSAAYFCASSPPSVNEKLFFGSGTQLSVL.

The rearrangement joins TRBV21-1 to TRBJ2-5; the D call of TRBD2 is as the table states it, not checked on the DNA. TRBV21-1 is given as a pseudogene. The CDR3 contains 16 residues. CDR3 coding DNA: TGTGCCAGCAGCAAAAATCCCCCGGGGAGGCAAGAGACCCAGTACTTC. Translated, it gives CASSKNPPGRQETQYF.

The chain employs TRBV5-4 and TRBJ2-7; 10 bases map to TRBD2. Germline-derived CDR1 and CDR2 are SGHNT and YYREEE (reference sequence). The V and J ends lost 5 bases and 2 bases, in that order; junction bases with no gene match: 7. The CDR3 contains 15 residues. In DNA form, the CDR3 reads TGTGCCAGCAGAAACGGACTAGCGGAAGCCTACGAGCAGTACTTC. Residues: CASRNGLAEAYEQYF.

V usage is TRBV19 and J usage is TRBJ1-5, with TRBD1 as a possible D gene (5 bases). The CDR3 runs to 13 residues. V lost 5 bases and J 7 bases, leaving 12 bases between the germline ends. Germline V gene data show CDR1 as LNHDA and CDR2 as SQIVND (reference sequence). CDR3 region: CASSPRERQPQHF. CDR3 in DNA: TGTGCCAGTAGTCCCAGGGAACGGCAGCCCCAGCATTTT.

CDR3 DNA sequence: TGTGCCAGCAGTTTACAGGGAGGGGGCAATCAGCCCCAGCATTTT. The encoded protein is CASSLQGGGNQPQHF. This chain connects TRBV28 to TRBJ1-5, with a weak D call TRBD1 (5 bases). Trimming cost V 2 bases and J 2 bases, with 10 bases left between them. The CDR3 extends over 15 amino acids. The V gene's germline CDR1 is MDHEN and CDR2 SYDVKM.

The chain has TRBV19 and TRBJ2-7; 13 bases match TRBD2. The CDR3 consists of 15 residues. J gave up 4 bases and V 9 bases, and 9 bases lay outside the gene matches. Germline CDR1 reads LNHDA; CDR2 reads SQIVND (reference sequence). This CDR3 reads CASALLAGGPYEQYF. CDR3 DNA sequence: TGTGCCAGCGCTCTACTAGCGGGAGGGCCTTACGAGCAGTACTTC.

This clone has only a few counts. V gene TRBV5-5 combines with J gene TRBJ2-7, with TRBD2 as a possible D gene (6 bases). CDR1 and CDR2 from the germline V gene are SGHKS and YYEKEE (reference sequence). Trimming pared 4 bases from V and 7 bases from J, leaving 9 bases between. CDR3 length: 11 residues. This chain's CDR3 is CASSRTTEQYF. For the CDR3, the DNA is TGTGCCAGCAGCCGGACTACAGAGCAGTACTTC.

V and J are TRBV4-1 and TRBJ1-2, with D possibly matching TRBD1 (5 bases). The CDR3 has 15 residues. Germline V gene sequence: CDR1 MGHRA, CDR2 YSYEKL. V gave up 1 base and J gave up 5 bases, with 14 bases separating them. The CDR3 nucleotides are TGCGCCAGCAGCCAAGTAGGGTCAGGGCCGTATGGCTACACCTTC. Translated: CASSQVGSGPYGYTF.

The J gene is TRBJ1-1, the V gene TRBV6-5; tentatively, D is TRBD1 (5 bases). V gave up 3 bases and J gave up 1 base, with 9 bases separating them. Per the germline V gene, CDR1 is MNHEY and CDR2 is SVGAGI. This CDR3 has 14 residues. CDR3 bases: TGTGCCAGCAGTTATAACACAGGGAACACTGAAGCTTTCTTT. It codes for CASSYNTGNTEAFF.

The chain uses TRBV11-2 and TRBJ1-1, with D possibly matching TRBD1 (5 bases). Germline CDR1 is SGHAT and CDR2 is FQNNGV. The CDR3 loop spans 14 amino acids. Trimming shortened V by 2 bases and J by 1 base, and 8 bases separated the two germline ends. The CDR3 spells CASSLWGGNTEAFF. The CDR3 nucleotides are TGTGCCAGCAGCTTATGGGGGGGGAACACTGAAGCTTTCTTT. Drawing the rest from reference TRBV11-2 and TRBJ1-1, the complete variable domain is EAGVAQSPRYKIIEKRQSVAFWCNPISGHATLYWYQQILGQGPKLLIQFQNNGVVDDSQLPKDRFSAERLKGVDSTLKIQPAKLEDSAVYLCASSLWGGNTEAFFGQGTRLTVV.

The V gene is TRBV9, the J gene TRBJ2-7, with D maybe TRBD1 (6 bases). V was trimmed by 4 bases and J by 3 bases, leaving 8 bases between them. The CDR3 covers 12 residues. Per the germline V gene, CDR1 is SGDLS and CDR2 is YYNGEE. The chain's CDR3 is CASSSQGYEQYF. In nucleotides, the CDR3 is TGTGCCAGCAGCTCACAGGGCTACGAGCAGTACTTC.

This chain connects TRBV7-9 to TRBJ1-1; unclear D gene. Trimming shortened V by 1 base and J by 1 base, and 4 bases separated the two germline ends. CDR3 length: 13 amino acids. Per germline, CDR1 SEHNR and CDR2 FQNEAQ (reference sequence). The CDR3, as DNA: TGTGCCAGCAGCTTAGTTCAGAACACTGAAGCTTTCTTT. This codes for CASSLVQNTEAFF. Full variable domain (outside the CDR3, taken from reference TRBV7-9 and TRBJ1-1): DTGVSQNPRHKITKRGQNVTFRCDPISEHNRLYWYRQTLGQGPEFLTYFQNEAQLEKSRLLSDRFSAERPKGSFSTLEIQRTEQGDSAMYLCASSLVQNTEAFFGQGTRLTVV.

This rearrangement joins TRBV7-3 to TRBJ2-3; 7 bases are a match to TRBD2. V lost 5 bases and J lost 1; bases outside the gene matches: 6. CDR3 length: 15 amino acids. The germline gives CDR1 SGHTA, CDR2 FQGTGA. CDR3 bases: TGTGCCAGCAGCCTTACTAGCGTTGGCACAGATACGCAGTATTTT. Amino acids: CASSLTSVGTDTQYF.

V gene TRBV20-1 combines with J gene TRBJ1-6; D possibly corresponds to TRBD1 (6 bases). The CDR3 is 21 amino acids. V gave up 3 bases and J gave up 4 bases, with 31 bases separating them. Germline CDR1 and CDR2: DFQATT and SNEGSKA (reference sequence). The CDR3 DNA sequence: TGCAGTGCTAGTATATTTCGGTACAGGGAATTTGGGAGATCTTATAATTCACCCCTCCACTTT. Translating gives CSASIFRYREFGRSYNSPLHF.

This chain uses TRBV11-2 with TRBJ2-7; possibly TRBD1 for D (6 bases). Looked up from germline, CDR1 is SGHAT and CDR2 is FQNNGV. Trimming took 2 bases from V and 6 from J, leaving 11 bases between them. This CDR3 is built from 13 residues. In nucleotides, the CDR3 is TGTGCCAGCAGCTTATTACAGGGCGGCGAGCAGTACTTC. This encodes CASSLLQGGEQYF.

The chain couples TRBV7-9 to TRBJ1-1, with D possibly TRBD1 on 6 matching bases. There are 14 residues in the CDR3. The V and J ends lost 5 bases and 4 bases respectively, with 14 bases between them. CDR1 and CDR2 (germline): SEHNR, FQNEAQ (reference sequence). Here the CDR3 reads CASSQRQDATEAFF. DNA for the CDR3: TGTGCCAGCAGCCAGCGACAGGATGCCACTGAAGCTTTCTTT.

The chain links TRBV7-8 to TRBJ2-5; the match to TRBD1 covers 8 bases. J lost 3 bases, V lost 5 bases, and 5 bases had no gene match. Germline loops: CDR1 SGHVS, CDR2 FQNEAQ. This CDR3 spans 14 amino acids. DNA of the CDR3: TGTGCCAGCAGCCTACGACAGGGGAAAGAGACCCAGTACTTC. This gives the protein CASSLRQGKETQYF.

The V gene is TRBV2, the J gene TRBJ2-1; TRBD2 aligns across 11 bases. The trim removed 6 bases at V and 9 bases at J, leaving 10 bases unmatched. Germline V gives CDR1 SNHLY, CDR2 FYNNEI. The CDR3 runs 15 residues. The CDR3 reads CASSDQLAGVGEQFF. As DNA, the CDR3 is TGTGCCAGCAGCGATCAACTAGCGGGAGTTGGTGAGCAGTTCTTC.

V is TRBV11-3 and J is TRBJ1-1; 8 bases match TRBD1. The germline V gene has CDR1 SGHNT and CDR2 YENEEA. V trimming: 5 bases; J trimming: 4 bases; junction bases outside the gene matches: 6. The CDR3 consists of 14 residues. The CDR3 spells CASSETTGGTEAFF. The CDR3 DNA reads as TGTGCCAGCAGCGAAACTACAGGGGGCACTGAAGCTTTCTTT.

The chain's CDR3 is CASSRLRDSSNQPQHF. The CDR3 DNA sequence: TGTGCCAGCAGCCGGCTCCGGGACAGTTCTAATCAGCCCCAGCATTTT. The V gene is TRBV7-2, the J gene TRBJ1-5; TRBD1 matches 7 bases. Germline V gene data show CDR1 as SGHTA and CDR2 as FQGNSA. V trimming: 5 bases; J trimming: 4 bases; junction bases outside the gene matches: 11. The CDR3 covers 16 residues.

V is TRBV2 and J is TRBJ1-5; 7 bases map to TRBD1. CDR1 and CDR2 from the germline V gene are SNHLY and FYNNEI. Trimming at V came to 7 bases and at J to 5 bases, leaving 5 bases not matched to a gene. This CDR3 is built from 13 residues. The DNA for the CDR3 is TGTGCCAGCAACGACAGGGCCGATCAGCCCCAGCATTTT. Translated, it gives CASNDRADQPQHF.

The V gene is TRBV11-2, the J gene TRBJ2-1; TRBD2 might be the D (6 bases). Germline loops: CDR1 SGHAT, CDR2 FQNNGV. V dropped 1 base and J dropped 10 bases, with 23 bases sitting between them. The CDR3 loop spans 17 amino acids. The CDR3 is CASSLAREAIDKWEQFF. The CDR3 bases are TGTGCCAGCAGCTTAGCCAGGGAGGCTATTGATAAGTGGGAGCAGTTCTTC.

This clone has more than one count but fewer than ten. The chain recombines TRBV11-2 with TRBJ2-2; a possible D gene is TRBD1 (5 bases). The CDR3 length is 16 residues. Trimming shortened V by 3 bases and J by 1 base, and 12 bases separated the two germline ends. Germline loops: CDR1 SGHAT, CDR2 FQNNGV. Written as DNA, the CDR3 is TGTGCCAGCAGCTTGAAACTGACAGAGAACACCGGGGAGCTGTTTTTT. Encoded protein: CASSLKLTENTGELFF.

This rearrangement joins TRBV11-2 to TRBJ1-1; D perhaps matches TRBD1 (6 bases). The germline gives CDR1 SGHAT, CDR2 FQNNGV. The V gene lost 6 bases and the J gene lost 3 bases, with 14 bases spanning the gap. This CDR3 is 14 amino acids long. CDR3 nucleotides: TGTGCCAGCAGTATAACAGGGCGAGACACTGAAGCTTTCTTT. Translating it yields CASSITGRDTEAFF.

V usage is TRBV28 and J usage is TRBJ2-1; TRBD2 aligns across 10 bases. The germline gives CDR1 MDHEN, CDR2 SYDVKM. The CDR3 contains 16 residues. Trimming cost V 1 base and J 8 bases; bases outside gene matches: 8. This CDR3 is CASSLFTSGTYDEQFF. The CDR3 DNA reads TGTGCCAGCAGTTTATTTACTAGCGGGACGTACGATGAGCAGTTCTTC.

V and J are TRBV19 and TRBJ2-6; D is perhaps TRBD1 (6 bases). The V end was cut by 2 bases, the J end by 0 bases, with 11 bases between. This CDR3 region has 17 residues. Germline V CDR1 and CDR2: LNHDA, SQIVND (reference sequence). The DNA for the CDR3 is TGTGCCAGTAGTATACCAGGGGCCAGCTCTGGGGCCAACGTCCTGACTTTC. It translates to CASSIPGASSGANVLTF.

This chain joins TRBV11-3 and TRBJ2-3; D is unresolved. The CDR3 loop spans 13 amino acids. Germline V CDR1 and CDR2: SGHNT, YENEEA. V was shortened by 5 bases and J by 4 bases, with 10 bases between the two germline ends. Here the CDR3 DNA reads TGTGCCAGCAGCCGCGGCGTGCCAGATACGCAGTATTTT. Translated: CASSRGVPDTQYF.

V and J are TRBV2 and TRBJ1-3; no reliable D call. This CDR3 contains 14 residues. V gave up 4 bases and J gave up 4 bases, with 11 bases separating them. Germline V lookup: CDR1 SNHLY, CDR2 FYNNEI. In DNA, the CDR3 is TGTGCCAGCAGTGCATACCAACGGGGAAACACCATATATTTT. The encoded protein is CASSAYQRGNTIYF.

The chain is built from TRBV5-6 and TRBJ1-1; maybe TRBD1 (6 bases). Trimming removed 0 bases from V and 0 bases from J, with 15 bases in between. CDR3 length: 17 residues. CDR1 SGHDT and CDR2 YYEEEE come from the germline V gene. The CDR3 spells CASSLANGGLMNTEAFF. The CDR3 coding sequence is TGTGCCAGCAGCTTGGCCAACGGGGGGCTGATGAACACTGAAGCTTTCTTT.

The chain is built from TRBV15 and TRBJ1-2; D remains ambiguous. This CDR3 is 14 amino acids long. Trimming stripped 0 bases from V and 6 bases from J, with 11 bases between. Germline V CDR1 and CDR2: LNHNV, YYDKDF (reference sequence). Here the CDR3 reads CATSREGRSDGYTF. DNA of the CDR3: TGTGCCACCAGCAGAGAGGGCAGGTCAGATGGCTACACCTTC. Supplemented by reference TRBV15 and TRBJ1-2, the full variable domain reads DAMVIQNPRYQVTQFGKPVTLSCSQTLNHNVMYWYQQKSSQAPKLLFHYYDKDFNNEADTPDNFQSRRPNTSFCFLDIRSPGLGDTAMYLCATSREGRSDGYTFGSGTRLTVV.